This T cell receptor beta chain was obtained from a study of blood T cell repertoires in COVID-19. Produced via immunoSEQ multiplex PCR; TCRdb's table is partial and in-frame only. Of approximately 77,000 clones in the sample, about 90% were seen once. Germline trimming cut 1 base from V and 0 bases from J; bases unmatched to any gene: 6. CDR3 size: 16 residues. The germline CDR1 and CDR2 sequences are SGDLS and YYNGEE. Sequencing used peripheral blood. This sequence joins TRBV9 and TRBJ1-1, with 7 positions matching TRBD1. The clonotype originates from a man between 50 and 59 years old with active COVID-19. CDR3 residues: CASSVIPQGMNTEAFF. The CDR3 region has the DNA TGTGCCAGCAGCGTAATCCCACAGGGGATGAACACTGAAGCTTTCTTT.